This passage covers 30 T cell receptor beta chains from one sample sequenced in a study of blood T cells in healthy people across ages. A second PCR of roughly 6 to 12 cycles used a sample-barcoded 5' primer and a J-beta primer mix. Each CDR3 protein is one row after TCRdb ran MiXCR on the 5' RACE reads. The profile covers fewer than 900,000 distinct CDR3 sequences, with roughly 45% appearing a single time and under 25% taken by the ten largest. The material sequenced was blood. The receptor source for this set is a woman aged 60-75 years in good health.

This clonotype was seen more than once but under ten times. The chain links TRBV9 to TRBJ2-3, with 8 bases fitting TRBD1. The CDR3 loop spans 16 amino acids. The germline gives CDR1 SGDLS, CDR2 YYNGEE. J gave up 4 bases and V 3 bases, and 10 bases lay outside the gene matches. In nucleotides, the CDR3 is TGTGCCAGCAGCGCCCGACAGGGGTCAGCATCAGATACGCAGTATTTT. Its translation: CASSARQGSASDTQYF.

A note on this clonotype: A read error may account for a junction end that differs from germline. This chain links TRBV29-1 with TRBJ1-2; perhaps TRBD1 as D (5 bases). CDR1 and CDR2 (germline): SQVTM, ANQGSEA. CDR3 length equals 13 residues. CDR3 bases: TGCGGCGTTGAATCGGGACTCTGGAGTGGCTACACCTTC. Its protein product is CGVESGLWSGYTF.

The V gene is TRBV20-1, the J gene TRBJ2-5; TRBD1 might be the D (6 bases). The V gene lost 5 bases and the J gene lost 2 bases, with 15 bases spanning the gap. The CDR3 length is 14 residues. CDR1 DFQATT and CDR2 SNEGSKA come from the germline V gene (reference sequence). Written as DNA, the CDR3 is TGCAGTGCTGAACACCGGGACAAACAAGAGACCCAGTACTTC. This translates into CSAEHRDKQETQYF.

The J gene is TRBJ2-3, the V gene TRBV12-3 or TRBV12-4; D not resolved. This CDR3 spans 15 amino acids. V was cut by 7 bases and J by 2 bases, with 16 bases left in between. The CDR3 here is CASTPRGFNTDTQYF. The CDR3 DNA reads as TGTGCCAGCACCCCCCGCGGATTTAACACAGATACGCAGTATTTT.

In its sample, this clonotype was seen a few times. This chain joins TRBV20-1 and TRBJ2-7; 12 positions agree with TRBD1. The DNA matches TRBJ2-5 better at its end, which makes the J call doubtful. There are 16 residues in the CDR3. CDR1 is DFQATT and CDR2 is SNEGSKA in the germline V gene (reference sequence). The CDR3 here is CSARAPGTGGAGTQYF. The CDR3 nucleotides read TGCAGTGCTAGAGCCCCCGGGACAGGGGGCGCGGGGACCCAGTACTTC.

This clonotype appeared a few times. The chain has TRBV5-1 and TRBJ2-1; possibly TRBD2 for D (6 bases). The V end was cut by 0 bases, the J end by 4 bases, with 14 bases between. This CDR3 is built from 16 residues. Germline assignment: CDR1 SGHRS and CDR2 YFSETQ. Here the CDR3 reads CASSLESSGPYNEQFF. The CDR3 bases are TGCGCCAGCAGCTTGGAGTCAAGCGGGCCTTACAATGAGCAGTTCTTC.

The chain has TRBV7-2 and TRBJ2-3; D is unclear. Germline assignment: CDR1 SGHTA and CDR2 FQGNSA. The CDR3 loop spans 14 amino acids. V was trimmed by 0 bases and J by 4 bases, leaving 8 bases between them. The CDR3 protein is CASSLALGADTQYF. The CDR3 nucleotides read TGTGCCAGCAGCTTAGCCCTTGGGGCAGATACGCAGTATTTT.

This clonotype was recorded a few times. The chain is built from TRBV10-3 and TRBJ1-4; D is undetermined. The germline gives CDR1 ENHRY, CDR2 SYGVKD. V was shortened by 8 bases and J by 6 bases, with 10 bases between the two germline ends. The CDR3 contains 12 residues. The CDR3 reads CAIGSTDEKLFF. The CDR3 nucleotides read TGTGCCATCGGGAGCACGGATGAAAAACTGTTTTTT.

The chain is built from TRBV9 and TRBJ2-2; 9 positions agree with TRBD1. Germline CDR1 and CDR2: SGDLS and YYNGEE. The CDR3 extends over 14 amino acids. The V gene end was trimmed by 3 bases and the J gene end by 6 bases; junction bases not matched to a gene: 3. CDR3 amino acids: CASSDTGGSGELFF. The DNA for the CDR3 is TGTGCCAGCAGCGATACAGGGGGCTCCGGGGAGCTGTTTTTT.

The V and J genes are TRBV29-1 and TRBJ2-5; a weak D match, TRBD1 (7 bases). CDR3 length: 13 amino acids. V lost 2 bases and J lost 11, with 18 bases in between. Germline values: CDR1 SQVTM, CDR2 ANQGSEA. CDR3 coding DNA: TGCAGCGTTGAACAAAGACCCAGGGGGGAGCAGTACTTC. Protein: CSVEQRPRGEQYF.

This chain uses TRBV2 with TRBJ1-4; possible D gene TRBD1, 5 bases. There are 11 residues in the CDR3. Trimming removed 3 bases from V and 12 bases from J, with 8 bases in between. Germline V gene data show CDR1 as SNHLY and CDR2 as FYNNEI. This CDR3 reads CASSETRELFF. CDR3 DNA sequence: TGTGCCAGCAGTGAGACCAGGGAACTGTTTTTT.

J is TRBJ1-5 and V is TRBV12-3 or TRBV12-4; D is unresolved. This CDR3 has 13 residues. Trimming stripped 4 bases from V and 4 bases from J, with 8 bases between. CDR3 region: CASSSDLNQPQHF. CDR3 DNA sequence: TGTGCCAGCAGTTCGGACCTTAATCAGCCCCAGCATTTT.

In the case of this clonotype: A single base separates this from a much larger clone, so it may be a read error. The V call is TRBV29-1, the J call TRBJ2-5; D uncertain. The end of the DNA fits TRBJ2-7 better, so the J call may be wrong. Germline values: CDR1 SQVTM, CDR2 ANQGSEA. The CDR3 extends over 14 amino acids. CDR3 residues: CSVEHPASPHEQYF. The CDR3 DNA reads as TGCAGCGTTGAACATCCCGCGTCCCCCCACGAGCAGTACTTC.

This clonotype was detected once. The V call is TRBV20-1, the J call TRBJ2-7; the D is unclear. Germline-derived CDR1 and CDR2 are DFQATT and SNEGSKA (reference sequence). With 4 bases removed from V and 0 bases from J, the gap between germline ends came to 10 bases. The CDR3 totals 13 residues. CDR3 protein: CSATSSYSYEQYF. Here the CDR3 DNA reads TGCAGTGCTACTTCCTCGTACTCCTACGAGCAGTACTTC.

The V call is TRBV7-2, the J call TRBJ2-7; perhaps TRBD2 as D (5 bases). The ends were cut back, 2 bases at V and 5 bases at J, with 13 bases in the middle. Germline-derived CDR1 and CDR2 are SGHTA and FQGNSA. This CDR3 region has 14 residues. The DNA for the CDR3 is TGTGCCAGCAGCTTAACGGTGAACGGGGACGAGCAGTACTTC. Its translation is CASSLTVNGDEQYF.

This clonotype was seen repeatedly, ten times or more. The CDR3 nucleotides read TGTGCCAGCAGTCCGGTAGTTGCAGATACGCAGTATTTT. Protein sequence: CASSPVVADTQYF. The gene calls are TRBV27 and TRBJ2-3, with D hard to call. This CDR3 is 13 amino acids long. Germline CDR1 reads MNHEY; CDR2 reads SMNVEV (reference sequence). With 5 bases removed from V and 4 bases from J, the gap between germline ends came to 10 bases.

This clonotype was counted between two and nine times. An end of the junction differs from the germline gene, which may be a read error. The CDR3 sequence is CASSLLASGGSFSYEQYF. As DNA, the CDR3 is TGCGCCAGTAGCTTGCTCGCTAGCGGGGGGTCCTTTTCCTACGAGCAGTACTTC. The chain combines TRBV5-1 with TRBJ2-7, with 11 positions matching TRBD2. This CDR3 has 18 residues. CDR1 is SGHRS, CDR2 YFSETQ, per germline.

This clonotype was detected many times. The chain employs TRBV29-1 and TRBJ2-3; either TRBD1 or TRBD2 may supply D (5 bases each). This CDR3 contains 18 residues. Trimming pared 4 bases from V and 0 bases from J, leaving 23 bases between. Germline values: CDR1 SQVTM, CDR2 ANQGSEA. The CDR3 coding sequence is TGCAGCGTTGGCCCAGGGTTATTCCCCGGGGTTAGCACAGATACGCAGTATTTT. Its protein product is CSVGPGLFPGVSTDTQYF.

A remark on this clonotype: A much larger clone differs from this one at a single base, so this may be a read error. The rearrangement joins TRBV7-2 to TRBJ2-7; the D call may be TRBD1 or TRBD2 (5 bases each). Trimming shortened V by 5 bases and J by 7 bases, and 24 bases separated the two germline ends. Germline loops: CDR1 SGHTA, CDR2 FQGNSA. The CDR3 runs 16 residues. CDR3 residues: CASSRSGTRYDSEQYF. The CDR3 DNA follows: TGTGCCAGCAGCCGGAGTGGGACCCGATATGATAGTGAGCAGTACTTC.

In this sample, this clonotype turned up a few times. The V call is TRBV7-6, the J call TRBJ2-5; 7 nucleotides align to TRBD2. Germline V gives CDR1 SGHVS, CDR2 FNYEAQ. J lost 11 bases, V lost 4 bases, and 16 bases had no gene match. The CDR3 is 15 amino acids. The CDR3 region has the DNA TGTGCCAGCAGCTGGAGCGGGACCCCGACCAATGAGCAGTACTTC. Translation gives CASSWSGTPTNEQYF.

Concerning this clonotype itself: A much bigger clone sits one base away, suggesting this may be a read error. The rearrangement joins TRBV4-2 to TRBJ2-5; D is uncertain. The CDR3 length is 12 residues. Germline values: CDR1 LGHNA, CDR2 YNFKEQ. V was shortened by 7 bases and J by 11 bases, with 17 bases between the two germline ends. CDR3 coding DNA: TGTGCCAGCAACATGGGCGTCGGTGAGCAGTACTTC. It yields the protein CASNMGVGEQYF.

This chain uses TRBV6-6 with TRBJ2-1, with D perhaps matching TRBD1 or TRBD2 (5 bases each). The J call may be mistaken, given a closer DNA end match to TRBJ2-7. This CDR3 contains 14 residues. Germline V gene data show CDR1 as MNHNY and CDR2 as SVGAGI (reference sequence). The CDR3 DNA is TGTGCCAGCAGTTACACGGGACGGTACAATGAGCAGTACTTC. It yields the protein CASSYTGRYNEQYF.

The chain recombines TRBV5-6 with TRBJ2-1; D gene uncertain. Trimming took 0 bases from V and 0 from J, leaving 10 bases between them. In germline, CDR1 is SGHDT, CDR2 YYEEEE. The CDR3 has 16 residues. DNA for the CDR3: TGTGCCAGCAGCTTGGTAGGGCGAAGCTCCTACAATGAGCAGTTCTTC. Protein product: CASSLVGRSSYNEQFF. The full variable domain, rest sourced from reference TRBV5-6 and TRBJ2-1, is DAGVTQSPTHLIKTRGQQVTLRCSPKSGHDTVSWYQQALGQGPQFIFQYYEEEERQRGNFPDRFSGHQFPNYSSELNVNALLLGDSALYLCASSLVGRSSYNEQFFGPGTRLTVL.

The V and J genes are TRBV20-1 and TRBJ2-7; TRBD2 matches 7 bases. The J call may not be correct, given that the DNA end is closer to TRBJ2-5. This CDR3 comprises 15 residues. Per germline, CDR1 DFQATT and CDR2 SNEGSKA (reference sequence). CDR3 residues: CSADPASGLKETQYF. The CDR3 nucleotides read TGCAGTGCTGACCCTGCTAGCGGACTAAAAGAGACCCAGTACTTC.

The genes are TRBV7-2 and TRBJ1-5; maybe TRBD1 (5 bases). This CDR3 region has 15 residues. Germline V lookup: CDR1 SGHTA, CDR2 FQGNSA. V lost 6 bases and J lost 0, with 12 bases in between. CDR3 in DNA: TGTACCAGCAGTCAGGCGGGGGTTAGCAATCAGCCCCAGCATTTT. It yields the protein CTSSQAGVSNQPQHF.

Remarks on this clonotype: Its ends do not fully match the called genes, so a read error is possible. This chain joins TRBV25-1 and TRBJ2-5; TRBD2 matches at 13 bases. In germline, CDR1 is MGHDK, CDR2 SYGVNS. The CDR3 extends over 16 amino acids. As DNA, the CDR3 is TGTGTCAGCGGCGGGGGGACTAGCGGGATTCAAGAGACCCAGTACTTC. Amino acid sequence: CVSGGGTSGIQETQYF. Drawing the rest from reference TRBV25-1 and TRBJ2-5, the complete variable domain is EADIYQTPRYLVIGTGKKITLECSQTMGHDKMYWYQQDPGMELHLIHYSYGVNSTEKGDLSSESTVSRIRTEHFPLTLESARPSHTSQYLCVSGGGTSGIQETQYFGPGTRLLVL.

The rearrangement links TRBV4-3 to TRBJ2-2; D is ambiguous. V gave up 4 bases and J gave up 5 bases, with 11 bases separating them. Germline V gives CDR1 LGHNA, CDR2 YSLEER. The CDR3 is 14 residues long. CDR3 nucleotide sequence: TGCGCCAGCAGCCTGGGGTATGGGACCGGGGAGCTGTTTTTT. Its protein product is CASSLGYGTGELFF.

The chain is built from TRBV14 and TRBJ2-3; 7 bases are shared with TRBD2. V lost 0 bases, J lost 0 bases, and 18 bases stayed unmatched. Germline lookup yields CDR1 SGHDN and CDR2 FVKESK. CDR3 length: 21 residues. Here the CDR3 reads CASSQDPAGTQPLDSTDTQYF. The CDR3 DNA follows: TGTGCCAGCAGCCAAGATCCAGCGGGAACGCAACCCTTAGATAGCACAGATACGCAGTATTTT.

The chain uses TRBV7-3 and TRBJ2-7; the match to TRBD2 covers 11 bases. The CDR3 consists of 19 residues. Germline loops: CDR1 SGHTA, CDR2 FQGTGA. V was clipped by 2 bases and J by 1 base; unmatched bases: 13. The CDR3 nucleotides are TGTGCCAGCAGCTTACGGCCCCCCTTACTAGCGGGAGTTTCCTACGAGCAGTACTTC. Protein sequence: CASSLRPPLLAGVSYEQYF.

The V call is TRBV27, the J call TRBJ1-1; 12 bases match TRBD1. This CDR3 spans 17 amino acids. Germline trimming cut 8 bases from V and 5 bases from J; bases unmatched to any gene: 15. Germline lookup yields CDR1 MNHEY and CDR2 SMNVEV (reference sequence). CDR3 in amino acids: CASSPRDRGRLGTEAFF. The DNA for the CDR3 is TGTGCCAGCTCCCCTCGGGACAGGGGGCGGCTGGGGACTGAAGCTTTCTTT.